These T cell receptor beta chains were read from a single sample in a study of human T cells and chemical hapten exposure. TCRdb called the RACE reads again in MiXCR, with one record for every CDR3 protein. In the table there are 80,000 to 100,000 distinct CDR3 sequences, 8% to 10% of which are singletons. The sequencing used whole blood, collected in connection with sensitization to the hapten diphenylcyclopropenone (DPC). Every receptor here comes from a woman in her 40s with alopecia areata. Some clones in this sample may be carry-over from other donors' samples. Each CDR3 is given with its conserved first and last residue. Size values are once, few and many counts, or a class for expanded clones, and some rows have none.

few,TRBV7-9,TRBJ2-7,CASTLGQGVSYEQYF
many,TRBV5-1,TRBJ2-7,CASSLVTGMLYEQYF
few,TRBV2,TRBJ1-1,CASRGTENTEAFF
.,TRBV6-4,TRBJ2-2,CASSQGLANTGELFF
many,TRBV20-1,TRBJ2-7,CSAREFRTGSYEQYF
.,TRBV11-2,TRBJ1-1,CASSHRTGGKANTEAFF
many,TRBV6-1,TRBJ1-2,CASSNEAFGYGYTF
many,TRBV7-6,TRBJ2-1,CASSPAWVAGRNEQFF
.,TRBV12-3/TRBV12-4,TRBJ1-3,CASSLDRATENTIYF
few,TRBV12-3/TRBV12-4,TRBJ1-5,CASSTLSGGSNQPQHF
.,TRBV24-1,TRBJ2-7,CATSEGKVSYEQYF
many,TRBV3-1,TRBJ1-6,CASSQDSDSPLHF
.,TRBV6-2/TRBV6-3,TRBJ1-2,CASSNQWGYGYTF
.,TRBV6-2/TRBV6-3,TRBJ2-3,CASSPGTASTDTQYF
few,TRBV20-1,TRBJ2-1,CSAGTSGGYNEQFF
.,TRBV20-1,TRBJ2-2,CSARGRGRVTGELFF
many,TRBV11-2,TRBJ1-4,CASSRLSGGTYEKLFF
many,TRBV27,TRBJ2-1,CASSLGFGGNSYNEQFF
.,TRBV2,TRBJ2-7,CASRKSQYEQYF
many,TRBV4-2,TRBJ1-6,CASSQGELHSPLHF
few,TRBV4-3,TRBJ1-2,CASSQEQGPDYGYTF
many,TRBV7-2,TRBJ2-3,CASSLGVDTQYF
many,TRBV9,TRBJ2-3,CASSGGTSSTDTQYF
.,TRBV4-3,TRBJ1-4,CASRSGTGGAREKLFF
many,TRBV6-2/TRBV6-3,TRBJ2-1,CASGPLAPPYNEQFF
.,TRBV11-2,TRBJ2-7,CASSLTSGGALREQYF
.,TRBV20-1,TRBJ1-3,CSAPETSGNTIYF
few,TRBV21-1,TRBJ2-4,CASSVSRDLQNIQYF
.,TRBV28,TRBJ1-2,CASSHRQGLLANYGYTF
.,TRBV4-2,TRBJ2-1,CASSGTGSYNEQFF
many,TRBV28,TRBJ2-3,CASSFWVAGGSTDTQYF
many,TRBV27,TRBJ2-7,CASSAHQTGSGGYRYEQYF
many,TRBV6-2/TRBV6-3,TRBJ1-1,CASSYRGGTNTEAFF
many,TRBV18,TRBJ2-7,CASSPSDRGPGEQYF
few,TRBV7-9,TRBJ2-3,CASSHAGDTQYF
.,TRBV12-3/TRBV12-4,TRBJ2-1,CASSQGQSYNEQFF
.,TRBV4-2,TRBJ1-4,CASSLHGGALNEKLFF
many,TRBV20-1,TRBJ2-1,CSARIAGSYNEQFF
.,TRBV6-5,TRBJ2-7,CASSYSSTRLENEQYF
few,TRBV9,TRBJ2-1,CASSGGDTPDNEQFF
few,TRBV10-3,TRBJ2-3,CAISEWEGPSTDTQYF
few,TRBV6-2/TRBV6-3,TRBJ2-1,CASKASSSYNEQFF
.,TRBV6-5,TRBJ2-7,CASSTSSGVWYEQYF
.,TRBV7-3,TRBJ2-5,CASSLTGMYEETQYF
few,TRBV14,TRBJ2-7,CASSEGVGGSYEQYF
many,TRBV11-2,TRBJ2-1,CASSSVGGNEQFF
few,TRBV20-1,TRBJ2-5,CSASWASGEQETQYF
.,TRBV4-3,TRBJ1-5,CASSQNRHAGQPQHF
.,TRBV19,TRBJ1-2,CASSFLPGERPASCTF
few,TRBV7-3,TRBJ2-2,CASSPSGRANTGELFF
many,TRBV9,TRBJ1-3,CASSVTDTTLSGNTIYF
.,TRBV7-2,TRBJ2-6,CASSFMDGANVLTF
few,TRBV12-3/TRBV12-4,TRBJ2-1,CASSLRANNEQFF
few,TRBV20-1,TRBJ1-2,CSAPQSNYGYTF